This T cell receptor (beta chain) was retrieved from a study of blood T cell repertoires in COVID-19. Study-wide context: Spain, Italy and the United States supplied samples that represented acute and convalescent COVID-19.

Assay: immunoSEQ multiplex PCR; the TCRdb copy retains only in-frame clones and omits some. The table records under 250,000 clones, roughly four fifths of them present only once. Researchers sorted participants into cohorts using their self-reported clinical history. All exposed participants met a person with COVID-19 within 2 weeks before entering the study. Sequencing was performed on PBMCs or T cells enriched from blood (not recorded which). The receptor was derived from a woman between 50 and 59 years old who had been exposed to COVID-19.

CDR3 coding DNA: TGTGCCACCAGGACTAGCGGATCTGTCAACTACCTCTTCACAGATACGCAGTATTTT. Translation gives CATRTSGSVNYLFTDTQYF. V usage is TRBV24-1 and J usage is TRBJ2-3; TRBD2 aligns across 9 bases. Trimming cost V 7 bases and J 2 bases; bases outside gene matches: 18. Germline loops: CDR1 KGHDR, CDR2 SFDVKD. CDR3 size: 19 residues.